The clone carrying this T cell receptor (beta chain) was observed a handful of times. Its cognate antigen is unknown. This sample was included in a study of blood T cells in healthy people across ages. V was trimmed by 1 base and J by 0 bases, leaving 7 bases between them. The germline CDR1 and CDR2 sequences are LGHNA and YSLEER. This CDR3 is built from 15 residues. Sample-barcoded 5' priming and a J-beta primer mix drove a second PCR of roughly 7 to 11 cycles. Each TCR beta cDNA got a 12-nucleotide random molecular identifier. The yield of each sample was at least 2.5 million CDR3-containing paired-end reads. One entry per CDR3 protein, called by TCRdb with MiXCR from the 5' RACE reads. The data show around 650,000 distinct CDR3 sequences, approximately 40% seen once. Study conclusions and caveats: Samples with more naive T cells showed higher observed beta diversity.

Samples each had at least 5 micrograms of total RNA extracted. The clonotype comes from a man aged 80 or over in good health. The chain links TRBV4-3 to TRBJ2-4, with D possibly being TRBD2 (5 bases). The sequenced sample was blood. For the CDR3, the DNA is TGCGCCAGCAGCCAAGTACGGGAAGCCAAAAACATTCAGTACTTC. Translation gives CASSQVREAKNIQYF.